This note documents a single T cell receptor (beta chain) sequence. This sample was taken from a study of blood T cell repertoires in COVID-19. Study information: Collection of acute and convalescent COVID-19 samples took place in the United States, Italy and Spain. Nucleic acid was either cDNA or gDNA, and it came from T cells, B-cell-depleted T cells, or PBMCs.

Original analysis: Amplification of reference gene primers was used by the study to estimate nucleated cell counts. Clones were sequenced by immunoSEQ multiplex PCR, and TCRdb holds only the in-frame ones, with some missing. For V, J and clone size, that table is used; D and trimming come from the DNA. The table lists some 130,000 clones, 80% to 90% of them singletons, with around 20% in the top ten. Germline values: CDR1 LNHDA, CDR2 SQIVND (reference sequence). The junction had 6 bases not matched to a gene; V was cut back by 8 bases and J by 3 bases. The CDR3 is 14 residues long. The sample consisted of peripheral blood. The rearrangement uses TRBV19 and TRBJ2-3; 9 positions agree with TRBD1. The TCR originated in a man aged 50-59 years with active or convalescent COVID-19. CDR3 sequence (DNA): TGTGCCAGTCGAAAGGGACAGGGAACAGATACGCAGTATTTT. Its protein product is CASRKGQGTDTQYF.